These 30 T cell receptor beta chains came from one sample sequenced in a study of cytomegalovirus exposure and HLA in healthy donors. Primers: 60 Vbeta forward and 13 Jbeta reverse. Measured with immunoSEQ multiplex PCR; TCRdb has only the in-frame clones, and not every one. The data hold 130,000 or so clones, with 60% to 80% observed a single time. The sequenced sample consisted of PBMCs. The source of these receptors is a man aged 50 to 60 in good health and CMV-seronegative.

The chain joins TRBV10-3 to TRBJ2-5, with 9 bases lining up with TRBD1. The CDR3 length is 18 residues. The V gene end was trimmed by 1 base and the J gene end by 2 bases; junction bases not matched to a gene: 11. Germline V lookup: CDR1 ENHRY, CDR2 SYGVKD. The CDR3 reads CAISEYRPGQGLQETQYF. CDR3 DNA: TGTGCCATCAGTGAGTACAGACCGGGACAGGGCCTACAAGAGACCCAGTACTTC.

The chain uses TRBV28 and TRBJ2-1; 7 positions match TRBD1. The germline V gene has CDR1 MDHEN and CDR2 SYDVKM. CDR3 length: 16 residues. The V segment lost 6 bases and the J segment 0 bases; nucleotides outside the gene matches: 8. CDR3 amino acids: CASRSGTAGSYNEQFF. The CDR3 DNA is TGTGCCAGCAGATCCGGGACAGCAGGCTCCTACAATGAGCAGTTCTTC. The complete variable domain, with remaining parts taken from reference TRBV28 and TRBJ2-1, reads DVKVTQSSRYLVKRTGEKVFLECVQDMDHENMFWYRQDPGLGLRLIYFSYDVKMKEKGDIPEGYSVSREKKERFSLILESASTNQTSMYLCASRSGTAGSYNEQFFGPGTRLTVL.

The genes are TRBV7-2 and TRBJ2-2; possible D gene TRBD1, 5 bases. Germline lookup yields CDR1 SGHTA and CDR2 FQGNSA. Trimming took off 1 base at V and 9 bases at J, with 15 bases between the two ends. This CDR3 comprises 15 residues. The CDR3 loop is CASSLVPLRARELFF. The CDR3 DNA reads TGTGCCAGCAGCTTAGTTCCGCTCAGGGCCCGGGAGCTGTTTTTT.

The gene calls are TRBV6-1 and TRBJ1-5, with D possibly matching TRBD1 (5 bases). This CDR3 is built from 15 residues. Between the trimmed V and J ends, which lost 4 bases and 5 bases, there was a span of 15 bases. Germline V lookup: CDR1 MNHNS, CDR2 SASEGT. The CDR3 region is CASSARGSIDQPQHF. DNA for the CDR3: TGTGCCAGCAGTGCACGGGGGAGCATAGATCAGCCCCAGCATTTT.

The rearrangement uses TRBV7-2 and TRBJ2-7, with TRBD2 matching 11 bases. The CDR3 length is 16 residues. In germline, CDR1 is SGHTA, CDR2 FQGNSA. The ends lost 4 bases at V and 4 bases at J; junction bases unmatched: 9. CDR3 amino acids: CASSSPPGLAAYEQYF. The CDR3 nucleotides are TGTGCCAGCAGCTCCCCCCCGGGACTAGCGGCTTACGAGCAGTACTTC.

This chain joins TRBV5-1 and TRBJ2-7; TRBD1 is a possible D gene (6 bases). Trimming left V 0 bases short and J 3 bases short, with 10 bases between. The germline V gene has CDR1 SGHRS and CDR2 YFSETQ. The CDR3 is 14 amino acids. This CDR3 reads CASSLVQGNYEQYF. CDR3 coding DNA: TGCGCCAGCAGCTTGGTTCAGGGGAACTACGAGCAGTACTTC.

The genes are TRBV2 and TRBJ1-5; weak D call: TRBD1 (6 bases). V shed 4 bases and J shed 3 bases, with 13 bases lying between them. The CDR3 runs 15 residues. Per the germline V gene, CDR1 is SNHLY and CDR2 is FYNNEI. This CDR3 reads CASSVGDRLNQPQHF. CDR3 sequence (DNA): TGTGCCAGCAGTGTAGGCGACAGGCTCAATCAGCCCCAGCATTTT.

This chain connects TRBV6-5 to TRBJ2-2; D possibly corresponds to TRBD2 (5 bases). CDR3 size: 16 residues. Germline CDR1 and CDR2: MNHEY and SVGAGI. The V end was cut by 3 bases, the J end by 0 bases, with 11 bases between. DNA of the CDR3: TGTGCCAGCAGTTATTACCGAGGGCCGAACACCGGGGAGCTGTTTTTT. It specifies CASSYYRGPNTGELFF.

The chain is built from TRBV28 and TRBJ1-2; 7 bases are a match to TRBD1. V lost 6 bases and J lost 4; bases outside the gene matches: 11. The CDR3 runs 15 residues. CDR1 MDHEN and CDR2 SYDVKM come from the germline V gene. CDR3 nucleotide sequence: TGTGCCAGCAGCGGTCTCGACTACAGGGGCTATGGCTACACCTTC. Protein sequence: CASSGLDYRGYGYTF.

The chain employs TRBV4-1 and TRBJ2-1; maybe TRBD2 (6 bases). Per the germline V gene, CDR1 is MGHRA and CDR2 is YSYEKL. V shed 4 bases and J shed 10 bases, with 14 bases lying between them. This CDR3 comprises 13 residues. CDR3: CASSPTTRAEQFF. The CDR3 DNA reads as TGCGCCAGCAGCCCTACGACTAGAGCCGAGCAGTTCTTC.

Here the CDR3 DNA reads TGTGCCAGCAGAATGGCGGCTAGCGGGTACGAGCAGTACTTC. This translates into CASRMAASGYEQYF. V usage is TRBV27 and J usage is TRBJ2-7; 8 bases agree with TRBD2. The trim removed 6 bases at V and 4 bases at J, leaving 8 bases unmatched. This CDR3 is built from 14 residues. Germline lookup yields CDR1 MNHEY and CDR2 SMNVEV (reference sequence).

This rearrangement joins TRBV5-4 to TRBJ2-1; 9 bases match TRBD2. Per the germline V gene, CDR1 is SGHNT and CDR2 is YYREEE (reference sequence). With V trimmed by 9 bases and J by 6 bases, 16 bases remained unmatched. This CDR3 comprises 16 residues. Written as DNA, the CDR3 is TGTGCCACCCTACGCAGCGGGAGGCCGCCTCCCAATGAGCAGTTCTTC. Protein product: CATLRSGRPPPNEQFF.

This clone was counted a few times. The rearrangement uses TRBV2 and TRBJ1-4, with D possibly being TRBD1 (5 bases). The ends were cut back, 7 bases at V and 8 bases at J, with 11 bases in the middle. Germline lookup yields CDR1 SNHLY and CDR2 FYNNEI. The CDR3 totals 12 residues. CDR3 coding DNA: TGTGCCAGCAAGTGGGACTCCGAAAAACTGTTTTTT. Translated: CASKWDSEKLFF.

This chain uses TRBV27 with TRBJ2-2, with a tentative D call TRBD1 (5 bases). V lost 3 bases to trimming and J lost 5 bases, with 7 bases between them. The CDR3 has 13 residues. CDR1 is MNHEY and CDR2 is SMNVEV in the germline V gene (reference sequence). The CDR3 DNA reads as TGTGCCAGCAGTTTGAAGGGGACCGGGGAGCTGTTTTTT. This codes for CASSLKGTGELFF.

The gene calls are TRBV11-1 and TRBJ2-1; no firm D call. The CDR3 runs to 14 residues. V was clipped by 1 base and J by 5 bases, with 9 bases between them. Germline V gene lookup returns CDR1 SGHAT and CDR2 FQDESV (reference sequence). The CDR3 region is CASSLDGEDNEQFF. CDR3 bases: TGTGCCAGCAGCTTAGACGGTGAAGACAATGAGCAGTTCTTC.

This clone was seen more than once but under ten times. This chain links TRBV4-1 with TRBJ2-5; 8 bases align to TRBD1. Gene TRBJ2-7 matches the end of the DNA better, so the J call may be wrong. The CDR3 is 13 amino acids. Germline V gives CDR1 MGHRA, CDR2 YSYEKL. CDR3 protein: CASSLLTGDEQYF. The CDR3 DNA reads TGCGCCAGCAGCCTACTGACAGGGGACGAGCAGTACTTC.

This clone was seen a few times. V usage is TRBV21-1 and J usage is TRBJ1-5. TRBV21-1 is a pseudogene segment. CDR3 length equals 12 residues. The DNA of the CDR3 is TGTGCCAGCTCCGAGGCGGCAGAGCCCCAGCATTTT. It is translated as CASSEAAEPQHF.

The genes are TRBV28 and TRBJ2-7, with TRBD1 identical over 8 bases. CDR1 is MDHEN, CDR2 SYDVKM, per germline. V lost 8 bases and J lost 5; bases outside the gene matches: 5. The CDR3 contains 12 residues. The CDR3 sequence: CASGGQGDEQYF. DNA of the CDR3: TGTGCCAGCGGAGGACAGGGAGACGAGCAGTACTTC.

CDR3 sequence reads: CASSLGASGSSYEQYF. The CDR3 nucleotides read TGTGCCAGCAGTTTAGGAGCTAGCGGTAGCTCCTACGAGCAGTACTTC. The chain has TRBV27 and TRBJ2-7, with 7 bases identical to TRBD2. Losses at the gene ends were 2 bases for V and 0 bases for J; bases not matched to a gene: 7. Germline V gene lookup returns CDR1 MNHEY and CDR2 SMNVEV (reference sequence). The CDR3 length is 16 residues.

The rearrangement links TRBV27 to TRBJ2-1; D is unclear. In germline, CDR1 is MNHEY, CDR2 SMNVEV (reference sequence). V was clipped by 5 bases and J by 2 bases, with 7 bases between them. CDR3 length: 13 amino acids. The CDR3 bases are TGTGCCAGCAGTCCATTTCCCTACAATGAGCAGTTCTTC. This codes for CASSPFPYNEQFF.

This clone has only a few counts. V and J are TRBV19 and TRBJ2-2, with D possibly TRBD1 on 5 matching bases. From germline, CDR1 is LNHDA and CDR2 SQIVND (reference sequence). The length of the CDR3 is 13 residues. Trimming pared 4 bases from V and 6 bases from J, leaving 9 bases between. The CDR3 DNA reads as TGTGCCAGTAGTAACCAGGGTGCCGGGGAGCTGTTTTTT. It encodes CASSNQGAGELFF.

This CDR3 reads CASSYVVGEKLFF. CDR3 DNA sequence: TGTGCCAGCAGTTATGTGGTCGGTGAAAAACTGTTTTTT. J is TRBJ1-4 and V is TRBV28, with D uncertain. The CDR3 is made up of 13 amino acids. Germline V gene sequence: CDR1 MDHEN, CDR2 SYDVKM. V lost 4 bases, J lost 7 bases, and 10 bases lay in between. The full variable domain, in which reference TRBV28 and TRBJ1-4 provide the parts outside the CDR3, is DVKVTQSSRYLVKRTGEKVFLECVQDMDHENMFWYRQDPGLGLRLIYFSYDVKMKEKGDIPEGYSVSREKKERFSLILESASTNQTSMYLCASSYVVGEKLFFGSGTQLSVL.

This chain links TRBV6-5 with TRBJ1-4; D gene unclear. CDR3 length: 15 residues. Germline CDR1 MNHEY, CDR2 SVGAGI. V was clipped by 2 bases and J by 0 bases, with 7 bases between them. The CDR3 DNA reads as TGTGCCAGCAGTTACGGGCCCCCAACTAATGAAAAACTGTTTTTT. It yields the protein CASSYGPPTNEKLFF.

The chain combines TRBV9 with TRBJ2-6; 14 nucleotides agree with TRBD2. The CDR3 has 19 amino acids. Trimming cost V 2 bases and J 1 base; bases outside gene matches: 5. The germline gives CDR1 SGDLS, CDR2 YYNGEE. CDR3 DNA: TGTGCCAGCAGCGTCGGGACTAGCGGGAGAGTATCTGGGGCCAACGTCCTGACTTTC. Its protein product is CASSVGTSGRVSGANVLTF. The full variable domain, completed using reference TRBV9 and TRBJ2-6, is DSGVTQTPKHLITATGQRVTLRCSPRSGDLSVYWYQQSLDQGLQFLIQYYNGEERAKGNILERFSAQQFPDLHSELNLSSLELGDSALYFCASSVGTSGRVSGANVLTFGAGSRLTVL.

The chain carries TRBV19 and TRBJ1-5, with unresolved D. V was shortened by 3 bases and J by 10 bases, with 13 bases between the two germline ends. Germline CDR1 LNHDA, CDR2 SQIVND (reference sequence). The CDR3 contains 13 residues. This chain's CDR3 is CASSIPSISPQHF. In DNA form, the CDR3 reads TGTGCCAGTAGTATCCCCTCGATAAGCCCCCAGCATTTT.

The chain is built from TRBV27 and TRBJ1-5; the match to TRBD1 covers 8 bases. The CDR3 covers 14 residues. Per germline, CDR1 MNHEY and CDR2 SMNVEV (reference sequence). With 1 base clipped from V and 10 bases from J, the junction kept 6 bases outside the gene matches. The CDR3 DNA reads as TGTGCCAGCAGTTTATTACAGGGGGGTGGTCCCCAGCATTTT. Its translation is CASSLLQGGGPQHF.

This clone was seen once. The chain joins TRBV5-6 to TRBJ2-7, with D possibly TRBD2 on 6 matching bases. Trimming shortened V by 4 bases and J by 3 bases, and 14 bases separated the two germline ends. The CDR3 is 14 residues long. Per the germline V gene, CDR1 is SGHDT and CDR2 is YYEEEE. The CDR3 region is CASSRTGTFYEQYF. The CDR3 DNA sequence: TGTGCCAGCAGCAGGACCGGGACTTTCTACGAGCAGTACTTC.

CDR3 amino acids: CASSSGAGGSYEQYF. The CDR3 DNA reads as TGTGCCAGCAGCAGTGGGGCAGGAGGGTCCTACGAGCAGTACTTC. The rearrangement uses TRBV7-9 and TRBJ2-7, with a possible D match to TRBD2 (6 bases). The CDR3 is 15 residues long. V was clipped by 5 bases and J by 1 base, with 15 bases between them. Germline-derived CDR1 and CDR2 are SEHNR and FQNEAQ (reference sequence).

This rearrangement joins TRBV29-1 to TRBJ2-7, with TRBD2 matching 9 bases. Trimming cost V 4 bases and J 6 bases; bases outside gene matches: 4. CDR1 is SQVTM and CDR2 is ANQGSEA in the germline V gene. The CDR3 has 12 amino acids. The CDR3 sequence is CSVGLAGSEQYF. CDR3 nucleotides: TGCAGCGTTGGGCTAGCGGGATCCGAGCAGTACTTC.

The chain employs TRBV27 and TRBJ2-5; 9 bases align to TRBD2. CDR1 MNHEY and CDR2 SMNVEV come from the germline V gene (reference sequence). The V and J ends lost 6 bases and 5 bases, in that order; junction bases with no gene match: 19. This CDR3 is 18 amino acids long. The DNA for the CDR3 is TGTGCCAGCAGCCGCGACCGTCGGGGCGGGAGGGCCGTGGAGACCCAGTACTTC. It translates to CASSRDRRGGRAVETQYF.